One sample yielded the 18 T cell receptor beta chains listed below, sequenced in a study of blood T cell repertoires in COVID-19. Method: immunoSEQ multiplex PCR; TCRdb's copy keeps in-frame clones and lacks some. Of approximately 300,000 clones in the sample, approximately 90% were seen once. Sequencing was performed on peripheral blood. The source is a man aged 25 to 45 with acute or convalescent COVID-19.

Only one count was recorded for this clone. The chain carries TRBV5-5 and TRBJ1-3; D is undetermined. The CDR3 has 15 amino acids. V lost 2 bases and J 0 bases, leaving 9 bases between the germline ends. CDR1 is SGHKS, CDR2 YYEKEE, per germline (reference sequence). The DNA for the CDR3 is TGTGCCAGCAGCTTAATACAGATCTCTGGAAACACCATATATTTT. Translated: CASSLIQISGNTIYF.

The V call is TRBV5-1, the J call TRBJ1-6; 8 bases are a match to TRBD1. Looked up from germline, CDR1 is SGHRS and CDR2 is YFSETQ. V was pared by 3 bases and J by 10 bases, with 12 bases of the junction left unmatched. The CDR3 runs 16 residues. The CDR3 coding sequence is TGCGCCAGCAGCTCCGCCCCGGACAGGGTCGGCTCACCCCTCCACTTT. Amino acid sequence: CASSSAPDRVGSPLHF.

V gene TRBV6-5 combines with J gene TRBJ2-3; D gene uncertain. The CDR3 is 13 amino acids. Deletions cut 6 bases from V and 1 base from J, with 8 bases between. Germline CDR1 reads MNHEY; CDR2 reads SVGAGI. The CDR3 DNA reads TGTGCCAGCAGACACCTAGGCACAGATACGCAGTATTTT. It is translated as CASRHLGTDTQYF.

The rearrangement uses TRBV28 and TRBJ2-7, with TRBD2 matching 7 bases. This CDR3 comprises 15 residues. Germline CDR1 MDHEN, CDR2 SYDVKM. V lost 1 base and J lost 4; bases outside the gene matches: 7. The CDR3 spells CASSLFQRGPYEQYF. The CDR3 DNA follows: TGTGCCAGCAGTTTATTCCAGCGGGGTCCGTACGAGCAGTACTTC.

The V call is TRBV18, the J call TRBJ1-2; D is ambiguous. Deletions cut 6 bases from V and 4 bases from J, with 12 bases between. CDR3 length equals 13 residues. From germline, CDR1 is KGHSH and CDR2 LQKENI. The CDR3, as DNA: TGTGCCAGCTCGCCATCGAGTCCCTATGGCTACACCTTC. Its protein product is CASSPSSPYGYTF.

The CDR3 DNA reads as TGTGCCATCACCCTATCCCTCACCGGGGAGCTGTTTTTT. Its translation: CAITLSLTGELFF. V is TRBV10-3 and J is TRBJ2-2; no reliable D call. Germline V gene data show CDR1 as ENHRY and CDR2 as SYGVKD. With 7 bases removed from V and 4 bases from J, the gap between germline ends came to 10 bases. CDR3 length: 13 amino acids.

The DNA for the CDR3 is TGTGCCAGCAGCATCCCGTTTTCATCTTGGGACACTAGCACAGATACGCAGTATTTT. Amino acids: CASSIPFSSWDTSTDTQYF. The chain joins TRBV5-5 to TRBJ2-3; D might be TRBD1 (6 bases). Trimming took 4 bases from V and 0 from J, leaving 24 bases between them. Germline V gene sequence: CDR1 SGHKS, CDR2 YYEKEE (reference sequence). The CDR3 contains 19 residues.

The chain joins TRBV5-1 to TRBJ2-2; possible D gene TRBD1, 5 bases. Germline CDR1 and CDR2: SGHRS and YFSETQ. The CDR3 extends over 16 amino acids. With 2 bases removed from V and 5 bases from J, the gap between germline ends came to 16 bases. CDR3 coding DNA: TGCGCCAGCAGCTTTTACAGGCCTGGGGAAACCGGGGAGCTGTTTTTT. Translation gives CASSFYRPGETGELFF.

The gene calls are TRBV27 and TRBJ2-1; 12 nucleotides match TRBD2. V lost 10 bases to trimming and J lost 14 bases; unmatched junction nucleotides: 12. Germline values: CDR1 MNHEY, CDR2 SMNVEV (reference sequence). This CDR3 contains 13 residues. The CDR3, as DNA: TGTGCCACCCTAACCGTCACTAGCGGGAGGAAGTTCTTC. This translates into CATLTVTSGRKFF.

The genes are TRBV5-1 and TRBJ2-7; D is possibly TRBD1 (5 bases). Germline V lookup: CDR1 SGHRS, CDR2 YFSETQ. Between the trimmed V and J ends, which lost 2 bases and 0 bases, there was a span of 12 bases. The length of the CDR3 is 15 residues. The chain's CDR3 is CASSFTGLSSYEQYF. The DNA for the CDR3 is TGCGCCAGCAGCTTTACAGGCCTTAGCTCCTACGAGCAGTACTTC.

This sequence joins TRBV18 and TRBJ1-5; possible D gene TRBD1, 5 bases. CDR1 is KGHSH and CDR2 is LQKENI in the germline V gene. The CDR3 length is 16 residues. V was cut by 8 bases and J by 4 bases, with 21 bases left in between. CDR3 DNA: TGTGCCAGCCACGGGACCGCGGGGGGGGTAAATCAGCCCCAGCATTTT. Residues: CASHGTAGGVNQPQHF.

The V and J genes are TRBV6-1 and TRBJ1-2, with TRBD1 identical over 7 bases. Trimming removed 1 base from V and 8 bases from J; junction bases left unmatched: 7. The CDR3 is made up of 14 amino acids. Per germline, CDR1 MNHNS and CDR2 SASEGT. The CDR3: CASSEGQGRWGYTF. Written as DNA, the CDR3 is TGTGCCAGCAGTGAAGGACAGGGACGGTGGGGCTACACCTTC.

Regarding this clone: The sample carries other DNA sequences with the same CDR3. The chain combines TRBV5-1 with TRBJ2-5; D perhaps matches TRBD2 (5 bases). CDR3 length: 13 residues. Trimming stripped 0 bases from V and 5 bases from J, with 8 bases between. CDR1 SGHRS and CDR2 YFSETQ come from the germline V gene. The chain's CDR3 is CASSLGGGETQYF. CDR3 nucleotide sequence: TGCGCCAGCAGCTTGGGTGGCGGGGAGACCCAGTACTTC.

The chain combines TRBV4-1 with TRBJ2-1; D possibly corresponds to TRBD2 (7 bases). Germline CDR1 MGHRA, CDR2 YSYEKL. The CDR3 has 17 amino acids. V was cut by 1 base and J by 12 bases, with 25 bases left in between. The CDR3 DNA follows: TGCGCCAGCAGCCAAGGCTCGAGGGGGGAGGGCCGGATTCGGCAGTTCTTC. Its translation is CASSQGSRGEGRIRQFF.

This chain links TRBV7-9 with TRBJ1-6; D remains ambiguous. CDR1 and CDR2 from the germline V gene are SEHNR and FQNEAQ (reference sequence). V was cut by 0 bases and J by 7 bases, with 7 bases left in between. The CDR3 contains 14 residues. CDR3 nucleotide sequence: TGTGCCAGCAGCTTAGCCCTAGAGAATTCACCCCTCCACTTT. It yields the protein CASSLALENSPLHF. The full variable domain, in which reference TRBV7-9 and TRBJ1-6 provide the parts outside the CDR3, is DTGVSQNPRHKITKRGQNVTFRCDPISEHNRLYWYRQTLGQGPEFLTYFQNEAQLEKSRLLSDRFSAERPKGSFSTLEIQRTEQGDSAMYLCASSLALENSPLHFGNGTRLTVT.

The V and J genes are TRBV6-1 and TRBJ1-2, with D unresolved. The CDR3 extends over 14 amino acids. Germline values: CDR1 MNHNS, CDR2 SASEGT. Trimming cost V 1 base and J 8 bases, with 14 bases left between them. As DNA, the CDR3 is TGTGCCAGCAGTGAAGGTGGATCACAGAAGGGCTACACCTTC. It encodes CASSEGGSQKGYTF.

The chain carries TRBV3-1 (or the pseudogene TRBV3-2) and TRBJ1-4; 9 bases line up with TRBD1. J was trimmed by 11 bases and V by 3 bases; bases with no gene match: 1. CDR3 length: 12 residues. CDR1 LGHDT and CDR2 YNNKEL come from the germline V gene (reference sequence). CDR3 region: CASSHGQGKLFF. CDR3 DNA: TGTGCCAGCAGCCATGGACAGGGGAAACTGTTTTTT.

This clone was counted a single time. V and J are TRBV11-2 and TRBJ2-3, with a tentative D call TRBD1 (6 bases). This CDR3 has 19 residues. Germline V gene data show CDR1 as SGHAT and CDR2 as FQNNGV. V lost 6 bases, J lost 2 bases, and 27 bases lay in between. The CDR3 DNA reads TGTGCCAGCAGACACCCCAAATCACAGGGTAAAACTCCCACAGATACGCAGTATTTT. This translates into CASRHPKSQGKTPTDTQYF.